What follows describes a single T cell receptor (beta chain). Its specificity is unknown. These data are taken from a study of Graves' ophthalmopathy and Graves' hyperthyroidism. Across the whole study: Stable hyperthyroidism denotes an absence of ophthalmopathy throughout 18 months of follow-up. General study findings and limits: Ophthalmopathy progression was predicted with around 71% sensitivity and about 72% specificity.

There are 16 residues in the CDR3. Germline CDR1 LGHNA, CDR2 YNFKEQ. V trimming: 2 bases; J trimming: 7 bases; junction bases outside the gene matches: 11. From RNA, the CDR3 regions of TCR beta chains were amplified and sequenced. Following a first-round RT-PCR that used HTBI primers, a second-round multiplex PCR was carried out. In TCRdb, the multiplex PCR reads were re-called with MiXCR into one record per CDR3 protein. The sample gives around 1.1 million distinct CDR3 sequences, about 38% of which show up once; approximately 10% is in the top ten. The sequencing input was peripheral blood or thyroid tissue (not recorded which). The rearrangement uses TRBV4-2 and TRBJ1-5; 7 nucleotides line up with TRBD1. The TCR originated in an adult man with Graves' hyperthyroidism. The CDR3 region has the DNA TGTGCCAGCAGCCAAACAACAGACAGGGCGAGGCAGCCCCAGCATTTT. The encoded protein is CASSQTTDRARQPQHF.